This T cell receptor (beta chain) is drawn from a study of T cells in Graves' hyperthyroidism and ophthalmopathy. The sample holds many counts of this clonotype. The target antigen is unknown. RNA transcripts were the template for amplifying TCR beta CDR3 regions. The TCR CDR3 was amplified in a first-round RT-PCR using the HTBI primer set. TCRdb re-analysed the multiplex PCR reads in MiXCR, keeping a single row per CDR3 protein. The top ten clones hold more than 6% of a sample with nearly 600,000 distinct CDR3 sequences, 12% to 15% of them seen once. Notes on the study in general: Patients with ophthalmopathy were separated from those with stable hyperthyroidism by a 13 V-J model.

V was cut by 1 base and J by 10 bases, with 14 bases left in between. Germline CDR1 SGHTA, CDR2 FQGNSA. CDR3 length: 14 residues. This chain joins TRBV7-2 and TRBJ2-1; D may be TRBD1 (6 bases). This clonotype was obtained from a woman between 18 and 30 years old with Graves' ophthalmopathy. Sequencing was carried out using blood. CDR3 residues: CASSLEDSWSEQFF. The CDR3 DNA follows: TGTGCCAGCAGCTTAGAGGACAGCTGGAGCGAGCAGTTCTTC.